This T cell receptor (beta chain) was sequenced for a study of OX40 agonist ivuxolimab in advanced cancers. The wider study: Ivuxolimab, which is an agonistic anti-OX40 (CD134) antibody, was administered to the patients. Males comprised around 78% of the group, whose mean age was about 61 years (range roughly 23 to 80). One hepatocellular carcinoma and a couple of cutaneous melanoma patients partially responded.

Some clones are missing from TCRdb's copy, which holds only in-frame ones; the method was immunoSEQ multiplex PCR. In the table there are roughly 20,000 clones, about 83% of which are singletons. CDR3 length: 17 amino acids. Looked up from germline, CDR1 is SEHNR and CDR2 is FQNEAQ (reference sequence). V lost 5 bases, J lost 1 base, and 8 bases stayed unmatched. The V and J genes are TRBV7-9 and TRBJ1-1; 12 bases align to TRBD1. The sample in question was CD4+ or CD8+ T cells sorted from blood, obtained in a trial of the OX40 agonist ivuxolimab. The TCR was taken from an adult with an advanced solid tumor such as melanoma, head and neck, liver or kidney cancer. In DNA, the CDR3 is TGTGCCAGCAGCCCTGTCCCGGGACAGGGGGCGAACACTGAAGCTTTCTTT. Translating it yields CASSPVPGQGANTEAFF.